This TCR beta chain was observed in a study of cytomegalovirus exposure and HLA in healthy donors. The PCR had 60 Vbeta and 13 Jbeta primers. Libraries were prepared by immunoSEQ multiplex PCR; TCRdb keeps only in-frame clonotypes and omits some of them. Among around 160,000 clones listed, 60% to 85% were seen once. The CDR3 spans 18 residues. CDR1 ENHRY and CDR2 SYGVKD come from the germline V gene. Trimming removed 6 bases from V and 3 bases from J; junction bases left unmatched: 19. What was sequenced was PBMCs. The chain recombines TRBV10-3 with TRBJ2-7, with 8 nucleotides matching TRBD1. The source of this sequence is a man aged 35 to 55 in good health and CMV-seropositive. The CDR3 bases are TGTGCCATCAGGACAACCGTCACTGGGACAGGCCAATTCTACGAGCAGTACTTC. This codes for CAIRTTVTGTGQFYEQYF.